Here is one TCR beta chain with its context. V lost 1 base, J lost 4 bases, and 12 bases lay in between. The germline gives CDR1 SGHTS, CDR2 YDEGEE. This CDR3 has 15 residues. As originally analysed: Nucleated cell number was recorded as an estimate derived from reference gene primer amplification. Some clones are missing from TCRdb's copy, which holds only in-frame ones; the method was immunoSEQ multiplex PCR. For V, J and clone size, that table is used; D and trimming come from the DNA. This sample has more than 200,000 clones; around 80% occur once, and the top ten carry around 4%. This sample was taken from a study of blood T cell repertoires in COVID-19. In the study overall: Collection of acute and convalescent COVID-19 samples took place in the United States, Italy and Spain. Nucleic acid was either cDNA or gDNA, and it came from T cells, B-cell-depleted T cells, or PBMCs.

This TCR came from a man in his 60s with acute or convalescent COVID-19. Source material: peripheral blood. The genes are TRBV5-8 and TRBJ2-1, with a possible D match to TRBD1 (6 bases). The chain's CDR3 is CASSLTRQAYNEQFF. CDR3 bases: TGTGCCAGCAGCTTGACGCGACAGGCATACAATGAGCAGTTCTTC. Using reference TRBV5-8 and TRBJ2-1 for the parts outside the CDR3, the full variable domain is EAGVTQSPTHLIKTRGQQATLRCSPISGHTSVYWYQQALGLGLQFLLWYDEGEERNRGNFPPRFSGRQFPNYSSELNVNALELEDSALYLCASSLTRQAYNEQFFGPGTRLTVL.